These 24 T cell receptor beta chains share one sample of origin, sequenced in a study of blood T cell repertoires in COVID-19. This table comes from immunoSEQ multiplex PCR, and its TCRdb copy is limited to in-frame clones, with some not included. The sample gives 60,000 or so clones, over 70% of which show up once; roughly 10% is in the top ten. The source material was peripheral blood. The receptors were sampled from a man in his thirties or forties with COVID-19, enrolled during active disease.

This clone has more than one count but fewer than ten. The chain uses TRBV9 and TRBJ1-6; weak D call: TRBD1 (5 bases). Germline values: CDR1 SGDLS, CDR2 YYNGEE. Trimming left V 5 bases short and J 0 bases short, with 12 bases between. The CDR3 length is 16 residues. CDR3 coding DNA: TGTGCCAGCAGGGGGCCGGGTAGCTCCTATAATTCACCCCTCCACTTT. Residues: CASRGPGSSYNSPLHF.

The V and J genes are TRBV11-1 and TRBJ2-1; 9 positions match TRBD1. Germline-derived CDR1 and CDR2 are SGHAT and FQDESV (reference sequence). CDR3 size: 15 residues. The junction had 10 bases not matched to a gene; V was cut back by 3 bases and J by 10 bases. The CDR3 DNA is TGTGCCAGCAGCTTTAACAGGGGGCAGAGTACGGAGCAGTTCTTC. This encodes CASSFNRGQSTEQFF.

V and J are TRBV5-8 and TRBJ2-7; weak D call: TRBD2 (6 bases). The V gene's germline CDR1 is SGHTS and CDR2 YDEGEE. The CDR3 loop spans 14 amino acids. Trimming pared 5 bases from V and 0 bases from J, leaving 12 bases between. Written as DNA, the CDR3 is TGTGCCAGCAGACCTTACGGGAGCTCCTACGAGCAGTACTTC. The encoded protein is CASRPYGSSYEQYF.

The rearrangement links TRBV7-9 to TRBJ2-7; no reliable D call. The CDR3 is 16 amino acids. The germline CDR1 and CDR2 sequences are SEHNR and FQNEAQ (reference sequence). Trimming removed 5 bases at V and 0 bases at J, with 17 bases between. The CDR3 loop reads CASSNLRRGSSYEQYF. The DNA of the CDR3 is TGTGCCAGCAGCAACCTCCGCCGAGGTAGCTCCTACGAGCAGTACTTC.

The rearrangement uses TRBV5-1 and TRBJ2-2, with D possibly being TRBD2 (6 bases). V was cut by 2 bases and J by 3 bases, with 11 bases left in between. CDR3 length: 15 amino acids. CDR1 SGHRS and CDR2 YFSETQ come from the germline V gene. DNA of the CDR3: TGCGCCAGCAGCTTCGGAGGGGCTCACACCGGGGAGCTGTTTTTT. This codes for CASSFGGAHTGELFF.

The J gene is TRBJ2-4, the V gene TRBV6-5, with D perhaps TRBD1 (6 bases). V was trimmed by 4 bases and J by 2 bases, leaving 12 bases between them. The CDR3 consists of 15 residues. The germline CDR1 and CDR2 sequences are MNHEY and SVGAGI. CDR3 coding DNA: TGTGCCAGCAGTTCCCGGGACACTTCCAAAAACATTCAGTACTTC. This translates into CASSSRDTSKNIQYF.

The chain couples TRBV28 to TRBJ2-7, with 8 bases identical to TRBD2. This CDR3 comprises 14 residues. The V and J ends lost 5 bases and 9 bases, in that order; junction bases with no gene match: 12. CDR1 MDHEN and CDR2 SYDVKM come from the germline V gene. The CDR3 reads CASSLHGAGVTQYF. CDR3 sequence (DNA): TGTGCCAGCAGTCTCCACGGAGCGGGGGTGACGCAGTACTTC. The full variable domain, completed using reference TRBV28 and TRBJ2-7, is DVKVTQSSRYLVKRTGEKVFLECVQDMDHENMFWYRQDPGLGLRLIYFSYDVKMKEKGDIPEGYSVSREKKERFSLILESASTNQTSMYLCASSLHGAGVTQYFGPGTRLTVT.

The chain carries TRBV6-1 and TRBJ1-4, with 10 bases matching TRBD1. Germline CDR1 reads MNHNS; CDR2 reads SASEGT. The CDR3 is 18 amino acids. V dropped 7 bases and J dropped 7; count of bases not matched to a gene: 18. The chain's CDR3 is CASTESGTGEFFREKLFF. CDR3 nucleotides: TGTGCCAGCACTGAGTCAGGGACAGGGGAATTTTTTCGTGAAAAACTGTTTTTT.

J is TRBJ2-2 and V is TRBV24-1; 7 bases align to TRBD2. Germline V gives CDR1 KGHDR, CDR2 SFDVKD. The CDR3 loop spans 16 amino acids. V lost 5 bases and J lost 1; bases outside the gene matches: 6. CDR3 loop: CATSAGRAGNTGELFF. The CDR3 DNA reads as TGTGCCACCAGTGCAGGGAGGGCCGGGAACACCGGGGAGCTGTTTTTT.

This chain links TRBV7-9 with TRBJ1-2; unclear D gene. CDR3 length: 13 residues. V lost 1 base and J 7 bases, leaving 10 bases between the germline ends. Germline values: CDR1 SEHNR, CDR2 FQNEAQ (reference sequence). CDR3 bases: TGTGCCAGCAGCTTAGGTGTTAGATTTGGCTACACCTTC. It is translated as CASSLGVRFGYTF.

The chain employs TRBV9 and TRBJ1-4; 7 positions match TRBD1. Germline CDR1 is SGDLS and CDR2 is YYNGEE. The V segment lost 0 bases and the J segment 5 bases; nucleotides outside the gene matches: 4. This CDR3 spans 15 amino acids. CDR3 coding DNA: TGTGCCAGCAGCGTAGCTACGGGACAGAATGAAAAACTGTTTTTT. This sequence encodes CASSVATGQNEKLFF.

This sequence joins TRBV5-6 and TRBJ2-7; TRBD2 might be the D (6 bases). The V end lost 5 bases, the J end lost 0 bases, and 12 bases lay between the germline ends. The length of the CDR3 is 14 residues. Germline CDR1 and CDR2: SGHDT and YYEEEE. Written as DNA, the CDR3 is TGTGCCAGCAGAGCTATGGGGGGCTCCTACGAGCAGTACTTC. Protein product: CASRAMGGSYEQYF.

V and J are TRBV6-5 and TRBJ2-1; 7 bases match TRBD2. The CDR3 covers 15 residues. V lost 7 bases to trimming and J lost 0 bases; unmatched junction nucleotides: 6. Per germline, CDR1 MNHEY and CDR2 SVGAGI. The DNA for the CDR3 is TGTGCCAGCAAAAAGAGCGGGAACTCCTACAATGAGCAGTTCTTC. This translates into CASKKSGNSYNEQFF.

This clone was detected once. This chain connects TRBV19 to TRBJ1-5; D gene ambiguous. Looked up from germline, CDR1 is LNHDA and CDR2 is SQIVND (reference sequence). This CDR3 has 14 amino acids. Trimming removed 1 base from V and 5 bases from J, with 9 bases in between. The CDR3 region has the DNA TGTGCCAGTAGTATAGTTGGCGGTTATCAGCCCCAGCATTTT. It yields the protein CASSIVGGYQPQHF.

V and J are TRBV30 and TRBJ1-6; D is undetermined. The germline V and J ends were trimmed by 0 bases and 9 bases, with 6 bases remaining between them. The CDR3 contains 12 residues. Looked up from germline, CDR1 is GTSNPN and CDR2 is SVGIG (reference sequence). The CDR3 sequence: CAWSVARSPLHF. The CDR3 nucleotides are TGTGCCTGGAGTGTAGCCCGTTCACCCCTCCACTTT.

The gene calls are TRBV2 and TRBJ1-5, with D maybe TRBD1 (5 bases). Per the germline V gene, CDR1 is SNHLY and CDR2 is FYNNEI. V lost 5 bases to trimming and J lost 5 bases, with 16 bases between them. CDR3 length: 15 amino acids. The CDR3 spells CASSPGTSRDQPQHF. Written as DNA, the CDR3 is TGTGCCAGCAGTCCGGGGACTTCGCGCGATCAGCCCCAGCATTTT.

The V gene is TRBV15, the J gene TRBJ2-5; 8 bases are a match to TRBD2. Germline CDR1 reads LNHNV; CDR2 reads YYDKDF (reference sequence). Germline trimming cut 5 bases from V and 0 bases from J; bases unmatched to any gene: 8. The CDR3 is 16 amino acids. In DNA form, the CDR3 reads TGTGCCACCAGCCCCCTCCCCGGGGGGGACCAAGAGACCCAGTACTTC. Translating it yields CATSPLPGGDQETQYF.

This clone was seen only once. The rearrangement joins TRBV6-6 to TRBJ2-7; TRBD1 agrees at 10 bases. In germline, CDR1 is MNHNY, CDR2 SVGAGI (reference sequence). The trim removed 6 bases at V and 5 bases at J, leaving 7 bases unmatched. CDR3 length: 14 amino acids. CDR3 region: CASRAGTGANEQYF. The DNA for the CDR3 is TGTGCCAGCAGAGCCGGGACAGGGGCTAACGAGCAGTACTTC.

V is TRBV6-5 and J is TRBJ2-1, with D perhaps matching TRBD2 (6 bases). CDR3 length: 16 amino acids. V was pared by 4 bases and J by 9 bases, with 22 bases between. The germline gives CDR1 MNHEY, CDR2 SVGAGI. Here the CDR3 DNA reads TGTGCCAGCAGTTCAAATGGTCTAGCGAACGGGGGTGAGCAGTTCTTC. The encoded protein is CASSSNGLANGGEQFF.

The rearrangement uses TRBV11-2 and TRBJ2-7; 9 nucleotides agree with TRBD2. Germline V gives CDR1 SGHAT, CDR2 FQNNGV. This CDR3 contains 15 residues. V shed 5 bases and J 6 bases; nucleotides not matched to a gene: 11. The CDR3 here is CASSPYSGSWSEQYF. In DNA form, the CDR3 reads TGTGCCAGCAGCCCCTATAGCGGGAGTTGGTCCGAGCAGTACTTC. The complete variable domain, with remaining parts taken from reference TRBV11-2 and TRBJ2-7, reads EAGVAQSPRYKIIEKRQSVAFWCNPISGHATLYWYQQILGQGPKLLIQFQNNGVVDDSQLPKDRFSAERLKGVDSTLKIQPAKLEDSAVYLCASSPYSGSWSEQYFGPGTRLTVT.

The chain employs TRBV9 and TRBJ2-1, with TRBD2 matching over 8 bases. Germline CDR1 SGDLS, CDR2 YYNGEE. This CDR3 has 16 residues. V lost 0 bases to trimming and J lost 4 bases; unmatched junction nucleotides: 6. CDR3 DNA sequence: TGTGCCAGCAGCGTAGCGGGGGGACTAGTTTACAATGAGCAGTTCTTC. It translates to CASSVAGGLVYNEQFF.

The rearrangement uses TRBV28 and TRBJ2-1, with unresolved D. CDR1 is MDHEN, CDR2 SYDVKM, per germline. V gave up 6 bases and J gave up 8 bases, with 8 bases separating them. CDR3 length: 11 residues. In nucleotides, the CDR3 is TGTGCCAGCAGCCCCCTTCATGAGCAGTTCTTC. It translates to CASSPLHEQFF.

V is TRBV30 and J is TRBJ1-3; 8 nucleotides line up with TRBD1. This CDR3 is 16 amino acids long. Germline assignment: CDR1 GTSNPN and CDR2 SVGIG (reference sequence). J gave up 0 bases and V 5 bases, and 9 bases lay outside the gene matches. This chain's CDR3 is CAWGYGTGDSGNTIYF. The CDR3 bases are TGTGCCTGGGGATACGGGACAGGCGACTCTGGAAACACCATATATTTT.

The rearrangement links TRBV2 to TRBJ2-5; D may be TRBD2 (6 bases). CDR3 length: 15 amino acids. Trimming shortened V by 3 bases and J by 4 bases, and 15 bases separated the two germline ends. In germline, CDR1 is SNHLY, CDR2 FYNNEI. CDR3 protein: CASSEGRTGGETQYF. The CDR3 coding sequence is TGTGCCAGCAGTGAGGGGAGGACGGGCGGAGAGACCCAGTACTTC.